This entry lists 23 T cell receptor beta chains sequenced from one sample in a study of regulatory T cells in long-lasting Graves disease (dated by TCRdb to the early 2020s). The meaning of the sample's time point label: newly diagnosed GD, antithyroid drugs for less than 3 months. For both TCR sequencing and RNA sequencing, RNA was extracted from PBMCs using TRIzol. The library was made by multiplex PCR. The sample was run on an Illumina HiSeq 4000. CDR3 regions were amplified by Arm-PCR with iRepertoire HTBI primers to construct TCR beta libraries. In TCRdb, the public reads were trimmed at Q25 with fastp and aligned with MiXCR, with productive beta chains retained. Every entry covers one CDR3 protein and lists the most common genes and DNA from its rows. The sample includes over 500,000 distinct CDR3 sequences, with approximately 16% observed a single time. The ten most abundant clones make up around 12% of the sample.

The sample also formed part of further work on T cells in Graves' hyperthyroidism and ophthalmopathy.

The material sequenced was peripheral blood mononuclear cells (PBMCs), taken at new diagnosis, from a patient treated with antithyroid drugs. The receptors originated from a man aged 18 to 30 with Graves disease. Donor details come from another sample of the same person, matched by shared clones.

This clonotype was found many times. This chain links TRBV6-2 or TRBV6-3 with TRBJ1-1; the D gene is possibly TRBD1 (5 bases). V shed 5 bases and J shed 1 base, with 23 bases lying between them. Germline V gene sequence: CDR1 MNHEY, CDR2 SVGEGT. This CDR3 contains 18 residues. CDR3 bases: TGTGCCAGCAGTCAGCGGGGGGACCTGGCAGAGGGGAACACTGAAGCTTTCTTT. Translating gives CASSQRGDLAEGNTEAFF.

CDR3 nucleotides: TGTGCCAGCAGCCCAACCCCGACGGATGGCTATGGCTACACCTTC. Encoded protein: CASSPTPTDGYGYTF. The chain employs TRBV7-6 and TRBJ1-2, with D uncertain. The CDR3 runs to 15 residues. Germline CDR1 SGHVS, CDR2 FNYEAQ. V lost 5 bases and J 4 bases, leaving 17 bases between the germline ends.

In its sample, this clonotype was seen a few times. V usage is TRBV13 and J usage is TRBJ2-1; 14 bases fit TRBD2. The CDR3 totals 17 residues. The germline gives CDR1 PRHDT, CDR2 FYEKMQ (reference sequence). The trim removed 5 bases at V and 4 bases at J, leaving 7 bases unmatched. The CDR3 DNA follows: TGTGCCAGCAGCCTGGGACTAGCGGGAGCGCAATACAATGAGCAGTTCTTC. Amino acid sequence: CASSLGLAGAQYNEQFF.

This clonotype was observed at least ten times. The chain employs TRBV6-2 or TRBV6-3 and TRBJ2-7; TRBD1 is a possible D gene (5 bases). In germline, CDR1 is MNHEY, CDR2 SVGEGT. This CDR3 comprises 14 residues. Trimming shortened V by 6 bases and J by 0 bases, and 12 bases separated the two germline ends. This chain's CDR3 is CASSLYRSSYEQYF. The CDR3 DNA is TGTGCCAGCAGCCTATACAGGAGCTCCTACGAGCAGTACTTC.

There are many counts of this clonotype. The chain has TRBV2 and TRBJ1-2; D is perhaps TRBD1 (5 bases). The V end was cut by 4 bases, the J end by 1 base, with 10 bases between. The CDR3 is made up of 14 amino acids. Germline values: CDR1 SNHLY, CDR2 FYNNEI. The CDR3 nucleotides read TGTGCCAGCAGTGGGGGCAGACTTAACTATGGCTACACCTTC. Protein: CASSGGRLNYGYTF.

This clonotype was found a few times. CDR3: CASSGTRHTDTQYF. The CDR3 nucleotides read TGTGCCAGCAGTGGGACCAGACACACAGATACGCAGTATTTT. V and J are TRBV2 and TRBJ2-3; the D is unclear. Germline-derived CDR1 and CDR2 are SNHLY and FYNNEI. The CDR3 is 14 residues long. Trimming shortened V by 4 bases and J by 2 bases, and 10 bases separated the two germline ends.

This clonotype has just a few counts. CDR3 sequence reads: CASSVEFGGVYEQYF. DNA for the CDR3: TGTGCCAGCAGCGTAGAGTTCGGTGGGGTCTACGAGCAGTACTTC. The chain joins TRBV9 to TRBJ2-7, with no clear D. Deletions cut 0 bases from V and 3 bases from J, with 13 bases between. From germline, CDR1 is SGDLS and CDR2 YYNGEE. The CDR3 extends over 15 amino acids.

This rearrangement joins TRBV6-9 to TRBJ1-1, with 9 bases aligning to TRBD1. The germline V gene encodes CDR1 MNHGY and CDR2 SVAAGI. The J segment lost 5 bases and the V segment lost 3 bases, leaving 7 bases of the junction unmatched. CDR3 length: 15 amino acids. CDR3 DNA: TGTGCCAGCAGTTACGATCACAGGGGGCGGACTGAAGCTTTCTTT. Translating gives CASSYDHRGRTEAFF.

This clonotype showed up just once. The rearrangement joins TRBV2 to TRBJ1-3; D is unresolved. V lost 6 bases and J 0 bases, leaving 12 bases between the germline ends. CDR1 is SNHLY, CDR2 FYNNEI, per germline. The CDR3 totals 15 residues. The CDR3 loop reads CASSFSTSSGNTIYF. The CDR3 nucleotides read TGTGCCAGCAGCTTCTCCACAAGCTCTGGAAACACCATATATTTT.

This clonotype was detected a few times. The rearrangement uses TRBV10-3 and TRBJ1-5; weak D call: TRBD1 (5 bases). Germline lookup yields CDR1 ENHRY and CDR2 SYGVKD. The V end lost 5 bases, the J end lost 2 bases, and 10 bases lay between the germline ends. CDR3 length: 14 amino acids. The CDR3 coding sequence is TGTGCCATCAGTCAGGGCATCGGCAATCAGCCCCAGCATTTT. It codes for CAISQGIGNQPQHF.

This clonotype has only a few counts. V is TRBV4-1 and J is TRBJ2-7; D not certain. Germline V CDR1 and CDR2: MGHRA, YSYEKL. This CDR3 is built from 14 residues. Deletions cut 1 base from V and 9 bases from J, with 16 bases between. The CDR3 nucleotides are TGCGCCAGCAGCCAAGCGGGCCGTAGCTTGGGGCAGTACTTC. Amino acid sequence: CASSQAGRSLGQYF.

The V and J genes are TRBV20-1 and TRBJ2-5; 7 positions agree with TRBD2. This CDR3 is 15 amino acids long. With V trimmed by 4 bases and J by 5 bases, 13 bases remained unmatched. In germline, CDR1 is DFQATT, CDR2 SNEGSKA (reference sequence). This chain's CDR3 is CSATTPTGGRETQYF. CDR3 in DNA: TGCAGTGCTACTACCCCCACCGGGGGGAGGGAGACCCAGTACTTC.

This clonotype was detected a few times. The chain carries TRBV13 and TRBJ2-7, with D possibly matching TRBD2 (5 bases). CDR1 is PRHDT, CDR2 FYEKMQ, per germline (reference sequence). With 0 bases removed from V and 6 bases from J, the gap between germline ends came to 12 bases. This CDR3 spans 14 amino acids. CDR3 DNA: TGTGCCAGCAGCTTAGGAGGAGGAACTGGCGAGCAGTACTTC. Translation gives CASSLGGGTGEQYF.

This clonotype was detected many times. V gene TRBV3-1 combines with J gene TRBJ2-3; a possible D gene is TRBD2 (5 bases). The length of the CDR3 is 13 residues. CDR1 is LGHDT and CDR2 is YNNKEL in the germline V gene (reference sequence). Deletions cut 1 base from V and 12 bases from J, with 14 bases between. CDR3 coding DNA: TGTGCCAGCAGCCAAGGAACGGGAACCCATCAGTATTTT. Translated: CASSQGTGTHQYF.

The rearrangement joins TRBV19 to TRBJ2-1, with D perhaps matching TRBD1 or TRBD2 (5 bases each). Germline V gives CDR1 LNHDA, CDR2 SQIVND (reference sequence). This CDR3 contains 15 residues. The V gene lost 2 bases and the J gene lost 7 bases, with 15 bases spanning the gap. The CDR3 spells CASSISWGRGNEQFF. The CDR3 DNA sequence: TGTGCCAGTAGTATATCATGGGGGAGAGGGAATGAGCAGTTCTTC.

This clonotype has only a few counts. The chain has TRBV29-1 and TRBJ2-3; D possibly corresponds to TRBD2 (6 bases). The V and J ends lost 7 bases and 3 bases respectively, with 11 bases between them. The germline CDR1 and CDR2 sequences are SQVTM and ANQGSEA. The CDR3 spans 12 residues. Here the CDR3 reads CSGRGRTDTQYF. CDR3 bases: TGCAGCGGCCGAGGGAGGACAGATACGCAGTATTTT.

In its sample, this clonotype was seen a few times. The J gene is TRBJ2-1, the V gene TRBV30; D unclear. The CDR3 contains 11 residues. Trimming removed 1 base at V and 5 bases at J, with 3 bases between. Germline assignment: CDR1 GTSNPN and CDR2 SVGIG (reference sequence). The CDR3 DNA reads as TGTGCCTGGAGTGAGGACAATGAGCAGTTCTTC. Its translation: CAWSEDNEQFF.

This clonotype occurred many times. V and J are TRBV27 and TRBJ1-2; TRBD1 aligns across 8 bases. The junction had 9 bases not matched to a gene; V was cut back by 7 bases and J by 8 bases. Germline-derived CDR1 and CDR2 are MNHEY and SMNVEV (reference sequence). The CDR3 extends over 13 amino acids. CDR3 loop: CASTSDRGLGYTF. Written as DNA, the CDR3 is TGTGCCAGCACCTCAGACAGGGGCCTCGGCTACACCTTC.

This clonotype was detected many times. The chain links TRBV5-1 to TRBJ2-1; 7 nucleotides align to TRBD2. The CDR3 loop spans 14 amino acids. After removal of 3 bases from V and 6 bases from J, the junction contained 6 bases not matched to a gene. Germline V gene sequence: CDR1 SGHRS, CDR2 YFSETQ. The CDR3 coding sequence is TGCGCCAGCAGCTCTAGGGGACTACCCAATGAGCAGTTCTTC. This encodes CASSSRGLPNEQFF. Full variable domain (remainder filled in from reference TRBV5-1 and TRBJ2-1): KAGVTQTPRYLIKTRGQQVTLSCSPISGHRSVSWYQQTPGQGLQFLFEYFSETQRNKGNFPGRFSGRQFSNSRSEMNVSTLELGDSALYLCASSSRGLPNEQFFGPGTRLTVL.

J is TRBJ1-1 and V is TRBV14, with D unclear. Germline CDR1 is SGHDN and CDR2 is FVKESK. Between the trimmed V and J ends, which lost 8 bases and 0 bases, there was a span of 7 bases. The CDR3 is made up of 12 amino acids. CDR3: CASGPMNTEAFF. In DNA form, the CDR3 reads TGTGCCAGCGGACCGATGAACACTGAAGCTTTCTTT.

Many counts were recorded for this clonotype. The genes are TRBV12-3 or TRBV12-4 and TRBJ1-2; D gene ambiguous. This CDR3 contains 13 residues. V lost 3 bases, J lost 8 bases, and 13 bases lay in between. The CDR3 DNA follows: TGTGCCAGCAGTTTGGCGGTTCTCAGGGGCTACACCTTC. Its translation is CASSLAVLRGYTF.

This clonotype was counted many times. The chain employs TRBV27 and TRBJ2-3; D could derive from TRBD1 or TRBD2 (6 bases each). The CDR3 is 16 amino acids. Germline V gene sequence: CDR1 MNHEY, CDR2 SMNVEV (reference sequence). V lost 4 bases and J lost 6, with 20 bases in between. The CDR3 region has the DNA TGTGCCAGCAGTTCCCGGGACAAACAACGGGGGGATACGCAGTATTTT. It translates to CASSSRDKQRGDTQYF.

This CDR3 is CASSEMAGARNTIYF. The CDR3 DNA reads TGCGCCAGCAGCGAGATGGCAGGGGCGCGAAACACCATATATTTT. The chain uses TRBV10-2 and TRBJ1-3; D is possibly TRBD1 (6 bases). Germline assignment: CDR1 WSHSY and CDR2 SAAADI. Trimming cost V 6 bases and J 5 bases, with 17 bases left between them. The CDR3 sequence is 15 residues long.